A selection of T cell receptor beta chains follows, all from one sample in a study of graft-versus-host responses after intestinal transplantation. Their antigen targets remain unknown. Assay: immunoSEQ multiplex PCR; the TCRdb copy retains only in-frame clones and omits some. The sample has about 90,000 clones, 80% to 95% seen once; the top ten hold around 1.2%. Sequenced here: unstimulated CD8+ T cells sorted from spleen or lymph node cells, sampled before transplant. The receptors shown here come from a human donor who was the organ donor for an intestinal transplant. Each CDR3 is given with its conserved first and last residue. Fields, in order: V gene, clone size, D gene, J gene, CDR3 protein, CDR3 DNA. The D gene is left open where the match is weak. Part of the rows lack a size; the others show once, few, many or a class for expanded clones.

v_call: TRBV4-3
clone_size: NA
d_call: NA
j_call: TRBJ2-7
cdr3_aa: CASSQDRGPGLYEQYF
cdr3_nt: TGCGCCAGCAGCCAAGACAGGGGCCCCGGCCTCTACGAGCAGTACTTC

v_call: TRBV27
clone_size: NA
d_call: NA
j_call: TRBJ1-2
cdr3_aa: CASSLCQGCYGYTF
cdr3_nt: TGTGCCAGCAGTTTATGTCAGGGGTGCTATGGCTACACCTTC

v_call: TRBV7-8
clone_size: NA
d_call: NA
j_call: TRBJ2-1
cdr3_aa: CASSFERSEQFF
cdr3_nt: TGTGCCAGCAGCTTTGAGCGAAGTGAGCAGTTCTTC

v_call: TRBV6-5
clone_size: NA
d_call: TRBD1
j_call: TRBJ1-6
cdr3_aa: CASSRTGANSPLHF
cdr3_nt: TGTGCCAGCAGTAGAACAGGGGCGAATTCACCCCTCCACTTT

v_call: TRBV30
clone_size: NA
d_call: NA
j_call: TRBJ2-7
cdr3_aa: CAWSVRWEQYF
cdr3_nt: TGTGCCTGGAGTGTACGGTGGGAGCAGTACTTC

v_call: TRBV9
clone_size: NA
d_call: TRBD2
j_call: TRBJ2-1
cdr3_aa: CASSAEGLAGGNEQFF
cdr3_nt: TGTGCCAGCAGCGCCGAAGGACTAGCGGGGGGGAATGAGCAGTTCTTC

v_call: TRBV11-2
clone_size: NA
d_call: NA
j_call: TRBJ2-7
cdr3_aa: CASSSEALTSSYEQYF
cdr3_nt: TGTGCCAGCAGCTCGGAGGCACTGACGAGCTCCTACGAGCAGTACTTC

v_call: TRBV4-3
clone_size: NA
d_call: NA
j_call: TRBJ2-7
cdr3_aa: CASSHSDRGEQYF
cdr3_nt: TGCGCCAGCAGCCACTCCGACCGGGGCGAGCAGTACTTC

v_call: TRBV4-1
clone_size: NA
d_call: TRBD2
j_call: TRBJ2-1
cdr3_aa: CASSRIGSDSGGDSSYNEQFF
cdr3_nt: TGCGCCAGCAGCCGGATAGGATCGGATAGCGGGGGGGATAGCTCCTACAATGAGCAGTTCTTC

v_call: TRBV27
clone_size: NA
d_call: NA
j_call: TRBJ2-7
cdr3_aa: CASSRSSLDEQYF
cdr3_nt: TGTGCCAGCAGTCGTAGTTCATTGGACGAGCAGTACTTC

v_call: TRBV7-9
clone_size: NA
d_call: NA
j_call: TRBJ1-2
cdr3_aa: CASSLATGTEAYGYTF
cdr3_nt: TGTGCCAGCAGCTTAGCAACAGGGACCGAGGCCTATGGCTACACCTTC

v_call: TRBV19
clone_size: NA
d_call: TRBD1
j_call: TRBJ1-5
cdr3_aa: CASSIRDRGQPQHF
cdr3_nt: TGTGCCAGTAGCATCCGGGACAGGGGCCAGCCCCAGCATTTT

v_call: TRBV27
clone_size: NA
d_call: NA
j_call: TRBJ1-5
cdr3_aa: CASSISGNQPQHF
cdr3_nt: TGTGCCAGCAGCATATCGGGGAATCAGCCCCAGCATTTT

v_call: TRBV19
clone_size: NA
d_call: TRBD1
j_call: TRBJ2-7
cdr3_aa: CASSMGTGPYEQYF
cdr3_nt: TGTGCCAGTAGTATGGGGACAGGGCCCTACGAGCAGTACTTC

v_call: TRBV4-1
clone_size: NA
d_call: NA
j_call: TRBJ2-7
cdr3_aa: CASSHPPGGTYEQYF
cdr3_nt: TGCGCCAGCAGCCACCCCCCAGGGGGGACCTACGAGCAGTACTTC

v_call: TRBV23-1
clone_size: NA
d_call: TRBD1
j_call: TRBJ2-7
cdr3_aa: CASSQSDQSRDRAYEQYF
cdr3_nt: TGCGCCAGCAGTCAATCCGATCAGTCCCGGGACAGAGCCTACGAGCAGTACTTC

v_call: TRBV9
clone_size: NA
d_call: TRBD2
j_call: TRBJ2-3
cdr3_aa: CASSGGLVPDTQYF
cdr3_nt: TGTGCCAGCAGCGGGGGACTAGTTCCAGATACGCAGTATTTT

v_call: TRBV7-9
clone_size: NA
d_call: TRBD2
j_call: TRBJ2-1
cdr3_aa: CASSLGSGGAEEQFF
cdr3_nt: TGTGCCAGCAGCTTGGGTAGCGGGGGGGCTGAGGAGCAGTTCTTC

v_call: TRBV18
clone_size: NA
d_call: NA
j_call: TRBJ2-4
cdr3_aa: CASSPFFAKNIQYF
cdr3_nt: TGTGCCAGCTCACCGTTCTTCGCCAAAAACATTCAGTACTTC

v_call: TRBV19
clone_size: NA
d_call: TRBD1
j_call: TRBJ1-6
cdr3_aa: CASSMMTGEHNSPLHF
cdr3_nt: TGTGCCAGTAGTATGATGACAGGGGAGCATAATTCACCCCTCCACTTT

v_call: TRBV29-1
clone_size: NA
d_call: NA
j_call: TRBJ2-5
cdr3_aa: CSASGSQETQYF
cdr3_nt: TGCAGCGCCAGCGGGTCCCAAGAGACCCAGTACTTC

v_call: TRBV27
clone_size: NA
d_call: NA
j_call: TRBJ1-5
cdr3_aa: CASSLGGGNQPQHF
cdr3_nt: TGTGCCAGCAGTTTAGGGGGGGGCAATCAGCCCCAGCATTTT

v_call: TRBV4-3
clone_size: NA
d_call: TRBD2
j_call: TRBJ2-3
cdr3_aa: CASSHPSGDTQYF
cdr3_nt: TGCGCCAGCAGCCACCCTAGCGGGGATACGCAGTATTTT

v_call: TRBV7-9
clone_size: NA
d_call: NA
j_call: TRBJ2-3
cdr3_aa: CASSPRRTADLGLGTQYF
cdr3_nt: TGTGCCAGCAGCCCGAGGAGGACGGCCGATTTAGGGCTGGGTACGCAGTATTTT

v_call: TRBV13
clone_size: NA
d_call: NA
j_call: TRBJ1-1
cdr3_aa: CASSPNTEAFF
cdr3_nt: TGTGCCAGCAGCCCAAACACTGAAGCTTTCTTT

v_call: TRBV5-5
clone_size: NA
d_call: NA
j_call: TRBJ1-1
cdr3_aa: CASSSTENTEAFF
cdr3_nt: TGTGCCAGCAGTTCTACAGAGAACACTGAAGCTTTCTTT

v_call: TRBV2
clone_size: NA
d_call: NA
j_call: TRBJ1-2
cdr3_aa: CASSEWEVDYGYTF
cdr3_nt: TGTGCCAGCAGTGAATGGGAGGTAGACTATGGCTACACCTTC

v_call: TRBV6-1
clone_size: NA
d_call: NA
j_call: TRBJ2-1
cdr3_aa: CGVAVEDNEQFF
cdr3_nt: TGCGGCGTAGCGGTAGAGGACAATGAGCAGTTCTTC

v_call: TRBV27
clone_size: few
d_call: NA
j_call: TRBJ2-7
cdr3_aa: CASSQMYGIRSSYEQYF
cdr3_nt: TGTGCCAGCAGCCAAATGTATGGTATAAGGAGCTCCTACGAGCAGTACTTC

v_call: TRBV5-5
clone_size: NA
d_call: TRBD2
j_call: TRBJ2-2
cdr3_aa: CASSLVPAGLGVATGELFF
cdr3_nt: TGTGCCAGCAGCTTGGTCCCTGCTGGACTAGGTGTGGCCACCGGGGAGCTGTTTTTT

v_call: TRBV7-7
clone_size: NA
d_call: TRBD2
j_call: TRBJ2-1
cdr3_aa: CASSPLAGGPSNEQFF
cdr3_nt: TGTGCTAGCAGCCCTTTAGCGGGGGGGCCTTCAAATGAGCAGTTCTTC

v_call: TRBV28
clone_size: NA
d_call: NA
j_call: TRBJ2-4
cdr3_aa: CASSTPRLAKNIQYF
cdr3_nt: TGTGCCAGCAGTACCCCCCGACTAGCCAAAAACATTCAGTACTTC

v_call: TRBV27
clone_size: NA
d_call: TRBD2
j_call: TRBJ2-2
cdr3_aa: CASSPLGTSGDTGELFF
cdr3_nt: TGTGCCAGCAGTCCGCTGGGGACTAGCGGGGACACCGGGGAGCTGTTTTTT

v_call: TRBV11-2
clone_size: NA
d_call: NA
j_call: TRBJ2-7
cdr3_aa: CASSTRGEQYF
cdr3_nt: TGTGCCAGCAGTACAAGGGGCGAGCAGTACTTC

v_call: TRBV29-1
clone_size: NA
d_call: TRBD1
j_call: TRBJ2-5
cdr3_aa: CSVETGEETQYF
cdr3_nt: TGCAGCGTTGAGACAGGGGAAGAGACCCAGTACTTC

v_call: TRBV7-9
clone_size: NA
d_call: NA
j_call: TRBJ1-2
cdr3_aa: CASSWGGSGSYGYTF
cdr3_nt: TGTGCCAGCAGCTGGGGTGGGAGTGGGAGCTATGGCTACACCTTC

v_call: TRBV19
clone_size: NA
d_call: NA
j_call: TRBJ2-7
cdr3_aa: CASSPAGSSYEQYF
cdr3_nt: TGTGCCAGTAGTCCGGCGGGATCCTCCTACGAGCAGTACTTC